This is a list of T cell receptor beta chains from one sample in a study of early T cells in non-severe SARS-CoV-2 infection. TCRdb passed the 5' RACE reads through MiXCR, listing each CDR3 protein once. The sample lists roughly 120,000 distinct CDR3 sequences, about 15% occurring once. Sequencing was performed on whole blood. These receptors all stem from an adult who was a healthcare worker with PCR-confirmed SARS-CoV-2 infection or an uninfected control (not recorded which). CDR3s include the opening cysteine and the closing phenylalanine or tryptophan. The size of a clone is reported for some rows only, either as once, few or many, or as a class for expanded clones.

clone_size j_call v_call cdr3_length cdr3_aa
NA TRBJ2-1 TRBV20-1 17 CSARKLGLAGVGNEQFF
few TRBJ2-5 TRBV27 14 CASGRPGVTETQYF
NA TRBJ1-1 TRBV29-1 12 CSVVQPNTEAFF
many TRBJ2-3 TRBV4-1 18 CASSQDPGQGVGTDTQYF
many TRBJ2-2 TRBV19 18 CASSVQTSGGTITGELFF
few TRBJ2-5 TRBV5-6 18 CASSHRGEGPWLWETQYF
many TRBJ1-2 TRBV11-2 16 CASSREGRTTYYGYTF
NA TRBJ2-7 TRBV30 16 CAWRGTNPSLSYEQYF
few TRBJ1-1 TRBV6-1 11 CASSAIFEAFF
NA TRBJ2-3 TRBV13 16 CASSLEGGGGTDTQYF